The 2 T cell receptor beta chains presented below share a single source sample, sequenced in a study of T cell responses to AZD1222 COVID-19 vaccine. TCRdb's copy holds only in-frame clones and misses some; the assay was immunoSEQ multiplex PCR. The table has about 100,000 clones, 75% to 95% seen once; the top ten hold roughly 6.2%. This material consisted of peripheral blood, taken 28 days after the second AZD1222 dose. The receptors here all came from an adult who received the AZD1222 COVID-19 vaccine.

The rearrangement uses TRBV6-5 and TRBJ2-5, with D possibly TRBD1 on 5 matching bases. The CDR3 spans 13 residues. V lost 7 bases to trimming and J lost 2 bases, with 11 bases between them. The V gene's germline CDR1 is MNHEY and CDR2 SVGAGI. Here the CDR3 reads CASKDQGQETQYF. The DNA of the CDR3 is TGTGCCAGCAAAGACCAGGGACAAGAGACCCAGTACTTC.

CDR3 protein: CASSHKAGAGYNEQFF. The CDR3 bases are TGTGCCAGTAGTCACAAGGCGGGAGCGGGGTACAATGAGCAGTTCTTC. The gene calls are TRBV19 and TRBJ2-1; 7 bases align to TRBD2. Germline trimming cut 5 bases from V and 4 bases from J; bases unmatched to any gene: 11. CDR3 length equals 16 residues. The germline CDR1 and CDR2 sequences are LNHDA and SQIVND (reference sequence).